This TCR beta chain is from a study of blood T cell repertoires in COVID-19. Looking at the study overall: Sites in the United States, Italy and Spain provided acute and convalescent COVID-19 samples.

The germline gives CDR1 SGHRS, CDR2 YFSETQ. This CDR3 comprises 14 residues. Trimming left V 4 bases short and J 0 bases short, with 9 bases between. Assay used: immunoSEQ multiplex PCR; TCRdb lists only in-frame clones, some missing. The table lists a few hundred thousand clones, around 90% of them singletons. Cohort 3 recovered donors had two negative PCRs, clearance, or symptom resolution. Material for sequencing was PBMCs or T cells enriched from blood (not recorded which). The chain employs TRBV5-1 and TRBJ2-3; D uncertain. The receptor was derived from a woman in her 40s who had recovered from COVID-19. The CDR3 loop is CASSALSSTDTQYF. In nucleotides, the CDR3 is TGCGCCAGCAGCGCTCTATCTAGCACAGATACGCAGTATTTT.